Presented here are 25 T cell receptor beta chains from one specimen sequenced in a study of T-cell memory formation after mild COVID-19. TCRdb used MiXCR to reprocess the 5' RACE reads, holding one entry per CDR3 protein. In the table there are fewer than 400,000 distinct CDR3 sequences, 15% to 20% of which are singletons. The specimen sequenced was PBMCs or a T cell subset sorted from them (not recorded which). Receptor source: a man between 18 and 29 years old who had mild COVID-19 (a few samples of this study predate the infection). Cell type and time point are not known.

This clonotype came up many times. A junction end diverges from the germline sequence, so it may reflect a read error. The chain links TRBV5-1 to TRBJ2-5; D remains unclear. Germline V CDR1 and CDR2: SGHRS, YFSETQ. The CDR3 is 13 amino acids. In nucleotides, the CDR3 is TGTGCCAGCAGCTTGGGGAACCAAGAGACCCAGTACTTC. It specifies CASSLGNQETQYF.

This clonotype was counted a few times. The genes are TRBV7-9 and TRBJ1-6; the D gene is possibly TRBD1 (5 bases). Germline CDR1 SEHNR, CDR2 FQNEAQ (reference sequence). V was clipped by 0 bases and J by 9 bases, with 12 bases between them. There are 15 residues in the CDR3. This chain's CDR3 is CASSLAGNQGSPLHF. CDR3 DNA sequence: TGTGCCAGCAGCTTAGCCGGGAATCAGGGTTCACCCCTCCACTTT.

CDR3 DNA sequence: TGCGCCAGCAGCCAAGATAGGGGCCTATCGGCTTTCTTT. Its protein product is CASSQDRGLSAFF. The chain combines TRBV4-1 with TRBJ1-1; the D gene is possibly TRBD1 (5 bases). The CDR3 covers 13 residues. Germline assignment: CDR1 MGHRA and CDR2 YSYEKL. V lost 0 bases and J 11 bases, leaving 13 bases between the germline ends.

This clonotype has a handful of counts. This chain connects TRBV7-3 to TRBJ2-1, with a tentative D call TRBD1 (6 bases). The CDR3 covers 17 residues. Germline V lookup: CDR1 SGHTA, CDR2 FQGTGA. Trimming shortened V by 7 bases and J by 7 bases, and 26 bases separated the two germline ends. CDR3 amino acids: CASKIGREGQLENEQFF. CDR3 sequence (DNA): TGTGCCAGCAAAATAGGCCGCGAAGGACAGCTGGAGAATGAGCAGTTCTTC.

The gene calls are TRBV12-3 or TRBV12-4 and TRBJ2-4; D not resolved. V lost 4 bases and J lost 14, with 12 bases in between. This CDR3 contains 11 residues. The CDR3 is CASSSGSGEYF. For the CDR3, the DNA is TGTGCCAGCAGTTCCGGGTCTGGGGAGTACTTC.

This clonotype turned up a few times. The chain employs TRBV5-1 and TRBJ2-5; 9 bases align to TRBD1. This CDR3 is built from 14 residues. Germline CDR1 is SGHRS and CDR2 is YFSETQ. The V and J ends lost 4 bases and 5 bases, in that order; junction bases with no gene match: 6. CDR3 DNA: TGCGCCAGCAGCCGGACAGGGGTTGGGGAGACCCAGTACTTC. It encodes CASSRTGVGETQYF. Variable domain in full (rest from reference TRBV5-1 and TRBJ2-5): KAGVTQTPRYLIKTRGQQVTLSCSPISGHRSVSWYQQTPGQGLQFLFEYFSETQRNKGNFPGRFSGRQFSNSRSEMNVSTLELGDSALYLCASSRTGVGETQYFGPGTRLLVL.

The rearrangement joins TRBV7-2 to TRBJ2-3, with D possibly TRBD1 on 6 matching bases. The germline gives CDR1 SGHTA, CDR2 FQGNSA. CDR3 size: 17 residues. V was pared by 5 bases and J by 6 bases, with 24 bases between. CDR3 in DNA: TGTGCCAGCAGCCTCCACTCTGACAGGTCCTTATGGGATACGCAGTATTTT. Translating gives CASSLHSDRSLWDTQYF. Complete variable domain (other parts from reference TRBV7-2 and TRBJ2-3): GAGVSQSPSNKVTEKGKDVELRCDPISGHTALYWYRQSLGQGLEFLIYFQGNSAPDKSGLPSDRFSAERTGGSVSTLTIQRTQQEDSAVYLCASSLHSDRSLWDTQYFGPGTRLTVL.

This clonotype was counted a few times. J is TRBJ1-5 and V is TRBV7-9; TRBD1 might be the D (5 bases). Germline CDR1 and CDR2: SEHNR and FQNEAQ (reference sequence). Trimming cost V 2 bases and J 6 bases, with 11 bases left between them. The CDR3 consists of 14 residues. The CDR3 bases are TGTGCCAGCAGCTTACGGGGGGGATCTCAGCCCCAGCATTTT. Its translation: CASSLRGGSQPQHF.

The chain couples TRBV5-1 to TRBJ2-5, with TRBD1 matching over 7 bases. Germline-derived CDR1 and CDR2 are SGHRS and YFSETQ. With V trimmed by 3 bases and J by 5 bases, 10 bases remained unmatched. The CDR3 runs 15 residues. This CDR3 is CASSSSPTGFETQYF. The CDR3 nucleotides read TGCGCCAGCAGCTCAAGCCCGACAGGGTTCGAGACCCAGTACTTC.

This chain uses TRBV30 with TRBJ2-3; 10 bases fit TRBD1. This CDR3 has 16 amino acids. Looked up from germline, CDR1 is GTSNPN and CDR2 is SVGIG (reference sequence). With V trimmed by 2 bases and J by 2 bases, 7 bases remained unmatched. This CDR3 reads CAWSYKDRGYTDTQYF. In nucleotides, the CDR3 is TGTGCCTGGAGTTACAAGGACAGGGGGTACACAGATACGCAGTATTTT.

The table lists this clonotype with many counts. A junction end diverges from the germline sequence, so it may reflect a read error. The chain recombines TRBV4-3 with TRBJ2-5; perhaps TRBD2 as D (5 bases). The CDR3 loop spans 13 amino acids. Per the germline V gene, CDR1 is LGHNA and CDR2 is YSLEER. The CDR3 nucleotides read TGTGCCAGCAGCTTAACTAGCCAAGAGACCCAGTACTTC. Translation: CASSLTSQETQYF.

In its sample, this clonotype was seen a few times. The CDR3 sequence: CASSLQQASSGYTF. Written as DNA, the CDR3 is TGTGCCAGCAGCTTGCAACAGGCATCGTCTGGCTACACCTTC. The rearrangement uses TRBV5-5 and TRBJ1-2; D is perhaps TRBD1 (5 bases). V was clipped by 1 base and J by 7 bases, with 14 bases between them. CDR1 and CDR2 from the germline V gene are SGHKS and YYEKEE (reference sequence). The CDR3 loop spans 14 amino acids.

The chain links TRBV2 to TRBJ2-1, with D possibly being TRBD1 (6 bases). The germline V gene encodes CDR1 SNHLY and CDR2 FYNNEI. CDR3 length: 11 residues. Trimming cost V 4 bases and J 14 bases, with 12 bases left between them. CDR3 residues: CASSGTVMEFF. The CDR3 DNA reads as TGTGCCAGCAGTGGGACAGTGATGGAGTTCTTC.

The CDR3 sequence is CASSMGGEQFF. The DNA for the CDR3 is TGTGCCAGCAGCATGGGGGGTGAGCAGTTCTTC. V usage is TRBV5-6 and J usage is TRBJ2-1; possibly TRBD2 for D (6 bases). Per germline, CDR1 SGHDT and CDR2 YYEEEE. Trimming pared 4 bases from V and 9 bases from J, leaving 8 bases between. CDR3 size: 11 residues.

The rearrangement uses TRBV4-1 and TRBJ1-6; 10 bases match TRBD1. The CDR3 contains 15 residues. Losses at the gene ends were 4 bases for V and 8 bases for J; bases not matched to a gene: 5. CDR1 and CDR2 from the germline V gene are MGHRA and YSYEKL. CDR3 protein: CASSLRDRGDSPLHF. The CDR3 DNA reads TGCGCCAGCAGCCTCCGGGACAGGGGTGATTCACCCCTCCACTTT.

This clonotype has only a few counts. The chain carries TRBV4-1 and TRBJ1-1; D possibly corresponds to TRBD1 (6 bases). CDR3 length: 18 residues. Per germline, CDR1 MGHRA and CDR2 YSYEKL. Between the trimmed V and J ends, which lost 0 bases and 0 bases, there was a span of 17 bases. CDR3 in DNA: TGCGCCAGCAGCCAAGAGGGGGCAGGTCAAGGCATGAACACTGAAGCTTTCTTT. The encoded protein is CASSQEGAGQGMNTEAFF.

A remark on this clonotype: Germline is not matched at one junction end, which may reflect a read error. The chain recombines TRBV7-6 with TRBJ2-3; 15 nucleotides line up with TRBD2. This CDR3 spans 17 amino acids. CDR1 is SGHVS, CDR2 FNYEAQ, per germline. The CDR3 region is CASTLGLAGGFTDTQYF. The CDR3 region has the DNA TGTGCCAGCACCTTAGGACTAGCGGGGGGGTTCACAGATACGCAGTATTTT.

This clonotype has just a few counts. The DNA of the CDR3 is TGTGCCAGCAGTAGAGGGGCAGAGGGGAACACTGAAGCTTTCTTT. It specifies CASSRGAEGNTEAFF. The chain links TRBV28 to TRBJ1-1; D possibly corresponds to TRBD1 (5 bases). Trimming took 5 bases from V and 1 from J, leaving 14 bases between them. The CDR3 consists of 15 residues. Per germline, CDR1 MDHEN and CDR2 SYDVKM.

The chain carries TRBV20-1 and TRBJ1-5, with 8 bases that match TRBD1. The germline V gene encodes CDR1 DFQATT and CDR2 SNEGSKA (reference sequence). CDR3 length equals 14 residues. The V gene end was trimmed by 6 bases and the J gene end by 5 bases; junction bases not matched to a gene: 9. The CDR3 bases are TGCAGTGCCCGCGGGACAGGCGAGGATCAGCCCCAGCATTTT. Translated: CSARGTGEDQPQHF.

The V gene is TRBV29-1, the J gene TRBJ1-4; D remains ambiguous. CDR3 length: 14 residues. V shed 7 bases and J shed 7 bases, with 19 bases lying between them. CDR1 and CDR2 (germline): SQVTM, ANQGSEA. CDR3 amino acids: CSAEGPFGPEKLFF. CDR3 in DNA: TGCAGCGCCGAAGGTCCGTTTGGCCCTGAAAAACTGTTTTTT.

This clonotype was observed a few times. The rearrangement joins TRBV30 to TRBJ2-7; D tentatively reads TRBD1 or TRBD2 (6 bases each). V lost 4 bases and J lost 5, with 15 bases in between. CDR3 size: 13 residues. Germline CDR1 and CDR2: GTSNPN and SVGIG (reference sequence). The CDR3 DNA is TGTGCCTGGACCACCCTGGGGGGCCACGAGCAGTACTTC. Residues: CAWTTLGGHEQYF.

The chain employs TRBV7-8 and TRBJ1-6; D is unresolved. Germline V gene sequence: CDR1 SGHVS, CDR2 FQNEAQ. The CDR3 sequence is 16 residues long. Between the trimmed V and J ends, which lost 2 bases and 0 bases, there was a span of 8 bases. The CDR3 sequence: CASSLIGDSYNSPLHF. DNA of the CDR3: TGTGCCAGCAGCTTAATTGGGGACTCCTATAATTCACCCCTCCACTTT.

This sequence joins TRBV24-1 and TRBJ1-5, with D unresolved. Deletions cut 3 bases from V and 5 bases from J, with 4 bases between. Germline V gene sequence: CDR1 KGHDR, CDR2 SFDVKD. CDR3 length equals 12 residues. The CDR3 region is CATSDPDQPQHF. The CDR3 bases are TGTGCCACCAGTGATCCGGATCAGCCCCAGCATTTT.

This clonotype was seen more than once but under ten times. V gene TRBV6-2 or TRBV6-3 combines with J gene TRBJ2-1, with D perhaps matching TRBD1 (6 bases). Germline CDR1 is MNHEY and CDR2 is SVGEGT. The length of the CDR3 is 16 residues. The V end was cut by 2 bases, the J end by 6 bases, with 17 bases between. The CDR3 nucleotides are TGTGCCAGCAGTTACACAGGGAACCTCTATGGCAATGAGCAGTTCTTC. Its protein product is CASSYTGNLYGNEQFF.

This chain uses TRBV4-1 with TRBJ1-6; 9 positions agree with TRBD1. The V gene's germline CDR1 is MGHRA and CDR2 YSYEKL. Trimming took 3 bases from V and 7 from J; bases not matched to a gene: 4. This CDR3 has 15 amino acids. DNA of the CDR3: TGCGCCAGCAGCCACAGGACAGGGGACAATTCACCCCTCCACTTT. This translates into CASSHRTGDNSPLHF.